The 20 T cell receptor beta chains listed next were all sequenced from one sample in a study of blood T cells in healthy people across ages. For the second PCR, which ran for about 6 to 11 cycles, a sample-barcoded 5' primer and a J-beta primer mix were used. TCRdb used MiXCR to reprocess the 5' RACE reads, holding one entry per CDR3 protein. The sample includes 380,000 or so distinct CDR3 sequences, about half seen only once; the top ten take around 49%. Specimen: blood. The origin of the receptors is a man aged 55 to 69 in good health.

The rearrangement links TRBV20-1 to TRBJ2-7; D perhaps matches TRBD1 (6 bases). Germline V gene sequence: CDR1 DFQATT, CDR2 SNEGSKA (reference sequence). The ends were cut back, 5 bases at V and 3 bases at J, with 20 bases in the middle. The CDR3 covers 15 residues. The DNA of the CDR3 is TGCAGTGCTCTAGGTTCGACAGGCCGGGGCTACGAGCAGTACTTC. Residues: CSALGSTGRGYEQYF.

Only one count was recorded for this clonotype. V is TRBV5-1 and J is TRBJ2-1, with D tentatively TRBD1 (6 bases). Germline loops: CDR1 SGHRS, CDR2 YFSETQ. The CDR3 has 14 amino acids. The ends were cut back, 6 bases at V and 1 base at J, with 11 bases in the middle. The chain's CDR3 is CASNRVGSYNEQFF. The CDR3 bases are TGCGCCAGCAACAGGGTAGGGTCCTACAATGAGCAGTTCTTC.

This rearrangement joins TRBV20-1 to TRBJ2-5, with a tentative D call TRBD2 (5 bases). Trimming shortened V by 0 bases and J by 5 bases, and 16 bases separated the two germline ends. The CDR3 extends over 15 amino acids. The germline gives CDR1 DFQATT, CDR2 SNEGSKA (reference sequence). The CDR3 DNA is TGCAGTGCTAGAGATACCGGGATGGGGAGTGAGACCCAGTACTTC. The encoded protein is CSARDTGMGSETQYF.

V and J are TRBV27 and TRBJ2-5; 7 bases line up with TRBD1. The CDR3 is 17 residues long. Germline assignment: CDR1 MNHEY and CDR2 SMNVEV (reference sequence). V was pared by 0 bases and J by 5 bases, with 12 bases of the junction left unmatched. The CDR3, as DNA: TGTGCCAGCAGTTTATCACCAAATCCGGGACAGACGGAGACCCAGTACTTC. Translating gives CASSLSPNPGQTETQYF.

This chain links TRBV6-2 or TRBV6-3 with TRBJ2-7, with 7 bases matching TRBD1. The CDR3 has 13 amino acids. CDR1 and CDR2 from the germline V gene are MNHEY and SVGEGT. V trimming: 4 bases; J trimming: 5 bases; junction bases outside the gene matches: 5. The CDR3 reads CASSSHDRDEQYF. Here the CDR3 DNA reads TGTGCCAGCAGTTCTCATGACAGGGACGAGCAGTACTTC.

The chain employs TRBV10-3 and TRBJ1-2; 11 nucleotides agree with TRBD1. The CDR3 loop spans 16 amino acids. Germline V CDR1 and CDR2: ENHRY, SYGVKD. V lost 10 bases to trimming and J lost 5 bases; unmatched junction nucleotides: 15. CDR3: CASQSVGTGGRYGYTF. The CDR3 DNA sequence: TGTGCCAGTCAATCCGTCGGGACAGGGGGTCGGTATGGCTACACCTTC.

This clonotype was detected once. V and J are TRBV20-1 and TRBJ1-2, with 12 bases that match TRBD1. Germline CDR1 reads DFQATT; CDR2 reads SNEGSKA (reference sequence). This CDR3 spans 15 amino acids. Unmatched junction bases numbered 7, after V lost 1 base and J lost 7 bases. The CDR3 spells CSARVAGQGAGGYTF. Here the CDR3 DNA reads TGCAGTGCTAGAGTGGCGGGACAGGGGGCGGGTGGCTACACCTTC.

The chain joins TRBV6-5 to TRBJ2-5, with 8 bases fitting TRBD1. After removal of 6 bases from V and 6 bases from J, the junction contained 6 bases not matched to a gene. Germline lookup yields CDR1 MNHEY and CDR2 SVGAGI. The CDR3 extends over 13 amino acids. The CDR3, as DNA: TGTGCCAGCAGCCGGACAGGGTACCAGACCCAGTACTTC. Translated: CASSRTGYQTQYF.

The J gene is TRBJ2-7, the V gene TRBV9; 13 nucleotides align to TRBD2. The germline CDR1 and CDR2 sequences are SGDLS and YYNGEE. This CDR3 has 16 residues. V trimming: 3 bases; J trimming: 7 bases; junction bases outside the gene matches: 10. The CDR3 spells CASSAELAGGHREQYF. CDR3 DNA: TGTGCCAGCAGCGCCGAACTAGCGGGGGGGCATCGGGAGCAGTACTTC.

This clonotype was seen at least ten times. This chain connects TRBV7-6 to TRBJ2-5, with 7 nucleotides matching TRBD1. Germline V lookup: CDR1 SGHVS, CDR2 FNYEAQ. This CDR3 region has 14 residues. V gave up 5 bases and J gave up 4 bases; unmatched junction bases: 7. This chain's CDR3 is CASSPSGGRETQYF. DNA of the CDR3: TGTGCCAGCAGCCCCTCAGGGGGAAGAGAGACCCAGTACTTC.

This clonotype was counted a few times. V usage is TRBV14 and J usage is TRBJ2-1; D possibly corresponds to TRBD2 (6 bases). The germline CDR1 and CDR2 sequences are SGHDN and FVKESK. Trimming stripped 0 bases from V and 6 bases from J, with 18 bases between. The CDR3 extends over 17 amino acids. CDR3 nucleotides: TGTGCCAGCAGCCAAGACCATGGGAGGACTACTGTCAATGAGCAGTTCTTC. Residues: CASSQDHGRTTVNEQFF.

This clonotype was seen only a few times. The rearrangement joins TRBV5-1 to TRBJ2-5; tentatively, D is TRBD2 (6 bases). The CDR3 is 16 amino acids. The V and J ends lost 0 bases and 1 base respectively, with 13 bases between them. Germline V gene data show CDR1 as SGHRS and CDR2 as YFSETQ. The CDR3, as DNA: TGCGCCAGCAGCTTGGGTGCGGGGTCGCGCCAAGAGACCCAGTACTTC. It is translated as CASSLGAGSRQETQYF.

V gene TRBV5-5 combines with J gene TRBJ1-2; 12 bases agree with TRBD1. Per germline, CDR1 SGHKS and CDR2 YYEKEE (reference sequence). This CDR3 has 16 amino acids. With V trimmed by 3 bases and J by 8 bases, 11 bases remained unmatched. The CDR3, as DNA: TGTGCCAGCAGCTGGGGGACAACCGGGACAGGGGGCGGCTACACCTTC. Protein product: CASSWGTTGTGGGYTF. The whole variable domain, filled in from reference TRBV5-5 and TRBJ1-2, reads DAGVTQSPTHLIKTRGQQVTLRCSPISGHKSVSWYQQVLGQGPQFIFQYYEKEERGRGNFPDRFSARQFPNYSSELNVNALLLGDSALYLCASSWGTTGTGGGYTFGSGTRLTVV.

This chain links TRBV11-2 with TRBJ2-3; D possibly uses TRBD1 or TRBD2 (6 bases each). In germline, CDR1 is SGHAT, CDR2 FQNNGV. The CDR3 is made up of 16 amino acids. V lost 5 bases and J lost 6, with 21 bases in between. CDR3 residues: CASSPIGGPRFDTQYF. Here the CDR3 DNA reads TGTGCCAGCAGCCCCATCGGGGGCCCTCGTTTCGATACGCAGTATTTT.

The rearrangement uses TRBV7-9 and TRBJ2-3, with D perhaps TRBD2 (5 bases). Germline V gene sequence: CDR1 SEHNR, CDR2 FQNEAQ (reference sequence). The CDR3 spans 16 residues. V was clipped by 5 bases and J by 2 bases, with 17 bases between them. CDR3 amino acids: CASSAYVGSLTDTQYF. The CDR3 DNA follows: TGTGCCAGCAGCGCATATGTGGGGAGCCTCACAGATACGCAGTATTTT.

V is TRBV20-1 and J is TRBJ2-7; maybe TRBD2 (6 bases). V was pared by 3 bases and J by 10 bases, with 22 bases between. The CDR3 runs to 14 residues. CDR1 and CDR2 from the germline V gene are DFQATT and SNEGSKA (reference sequence). CDR3 protein: CSASGGTPVEAQYF. DNA for the CDR3: TGCAGTGCTAGCGGCGGGACTCCTGTAGAGGCCCAGTACTTC.

On this clonotype itself: This may arise from a read error, as a much more abundant clone is one base away. V is TRBV14 and J is TRBJ2-3; the match to TRBD2 covers 10 bases. The CDR3 spans 15 residues. Germline V CDR1 and CDR2: SGHDN, FVKESK. The CDR3 region is CASRKRGGPTDAQYF. In DNA, the CDR3 is TGTGCCAGCAGGAAGCGGGGGGGCCCTACAGATGCGCAGTATTTT.

On this clonotype itself: At one boundary the junction diverges from the germline segment, which might be a read error. The chain uses TRBV2 and TRBJ1-1, with no clear D. This CDR3 has 13 residues. The germline V gene encodes CDR1 SNHLY and CDR2 FYNNEI. The CDR3 region has the DNA TGTGCCAACAGTGACTTAAGTGGCGTTGGAGCTTTCTTT. Translated, it gives CANSDLSGVGAFF.

This clonotype was observed at least ten times. The chain couples TRBV20-1 to TRBJ2-7; D might be TRBD1 or TRBD2, each matching 5 bases. The germline V gene has CDR1 DFQATT and CDR2 SNEGSKA (reference sequence). The CDR3 has 16 residues. Trimming removed 2 bases from V and 0 bases from J, with 17 bases in between. The CDR3 DNA reads TGCAGTGCTAGAAGACACGGGACCGCGAACTCCTACGAGCAGTACTTC. Amino acids: CSARRHGTANSYEQYF.

V is TRBV10-3 and J is TRBJ1-1; D uncertain. This CDR3 spans 13 amino acids. Looked up from germline, CDR1 is ENHRY and CDR2 is SYGVKD. V shed 8 bases and J shed 1 base, with 11 bases lying between them. The CDR3 here is CAIQERGNTEAFF. In nucleotides, the CDR3 is TGTGCCATCCAAGAGCGGGGGAACACTGAAGCTTTCTTT.